Following are 2 T cell receptor beta chains from one sample sequenced in a study of cytomegalovirus exposure and HLA in healthy donors. PCR was performed using 60 Vbeta and 13 Jbeta primers. Libraries were prepared by immunoSEQ multiplex PCR; TCRdb keeps only in-frame clonotypes and omits some of them. The table lists about 200,000 clones, 86% of them singletons. The material sequenced was PBMCs. The receptors come from a woman aged 30 to 39 in good health and CMV-seronegative.

Concerning this clone itself: One end of the junction varies from germline; a read error may be responsible. The chain recombines TRBV5-1 with TRBJ2-3, with 9 bases fitting TRBD2. Per the germline V gene, CDR1 is SGHRS and CDR2 is YFSETQ. The CDR3 totals 15 residues. The CDR3, as DNA: TGCGCCAGCACCTTGACTAGCGGAAGCACAGATACGCAGTATTTT. Amino acids: CASTLTSGSTDTQYF.

The V and J genes are TRBV28 and TRBJ1-2; D is undetermined. Germline values: CDR1 MDHEN, CDR2 SYDVKM. V was shortened by 6 bases and J by 0 bases, with 5 bases between the two germline ends. This CDR3 contains 12 residues. CDR3 nucleotides: TGTGCCAGCAGAGCCTCTAACTATGGCTACACCTTC. Its translation: CASRASNYGYTF.